This T cell receptor beta chain was obtained from a study of blood T cell repertoires in COVID-19. Across the whole study: Samples of COVID-19 (acute and convalescent) were obtained from the United States, Italy and Spain. The analysed material was cDNA or gDNA that came from T cells, B-cell-depleted T cells, or PBMCs.

The CDR3 sequence is 14 residues long. CDR1 and CDR2 (germline): SGDLS, YYNGEE. Deletions cut 4 bases from V and 5 bases from J, with 10 bases between. In the authors' workflow: Nucleated cell number was recorded as an estimate derived from reference gene primer amplification. The repertoire was sequenced with immunoSEQ multiplex PCR; TCRdb's copy has only in-frame clones and lacks some. Clone size and the V and J calls come from that table; the DNA yielded D and trimming. In the table there are around 280,000 clones, around 90% of which are singletons. The chain carries TRBV9 and TRBJ1-6; D ambiguous. Material: peripheral blood. This clonotype was obtained from a woman aged 45-60 years who had recovered from COVID-19. CDR3 in DNA: TGTGCCAGCAGCCCCGTATTTGATAATTCACCCCTCCACTTT. Amino acid sequence: CASSPVFDNSPLHF.